The clone carrying this TCR beta chain turned up a few times. The data were taken from a study of cytotoxic CD8 clonotypes in ibrutinib-treated CLL. The protocol was immunoSEQ multiplex PCR, while the TCRdb copy is restricted to in-frame clones and leaves out a portion. The sample shows approximately 150,000 clones, approximately 80% of them seen only once. CDR1 is SGHRS, CDR2 YFSETQ, per germline. Trimming cost V 5 bases and J 5 bases, with 13 bases left between them. This CDR3 region has 13 residues. The V and J genes are TRBV5-1 and TRBJ2-5; D may match TRBD1 or TRBD2 (5 bases each). The source is a human donor with chronic lymphocytic leukemia. The sample was PBMCs, taken after 12 months of ibrutinib treatment. CDR3 residues: CASSPGSRETQYF. The CDR3 DNA reads as TGCGCCAGCAGTCCAGGGAGTAGGGAGACCCAGTACTTC.